This T cell receptor beta chain was profiled in a study of prognosis after radiotherapy for stage I lung cancer. Study information: Non-small cell lung cancer patients at stage I were enrolled between April 2018 and January 2019. Radiotherapy: SBRT, 3 to 5 fractions, biologically effective dose at least 100 Gy. In this cohort, no one received concurrent therapy with stereotactic body radiotherapy. Study-level points and caveats: Lower Shannon entropy values were found after stereotactic body radiation therapy in patients who developed distant metastases.

The CDR3 has 14 residues. Germline lookup yields CDR1 SGHTA and CDR2 FQGTGA. The V and J ends lost 5 bases and 3 bases respectively, with 11 bases between them. This clonotype was observed many times. No antigen is known for it. From genomic DNA, two-round multiplex PCR was used to amplify TCR beta CDR3. First-round PCR used primers specific to each TRBV and TRBJ gene. TCRdb reprocessed the multiplex PCR reads with MiXCR, giving one entry per CDR3 protein. This table holds 14,000 or so distinct CDR3 sequences, 37% found once. The V gene is TRBV7-3, the J gene TRBJ2-1, with D possibly being TRBD2 (7 bases). The TCR was taken from a donor aged 50 or older with non-small cell lung cancer. The sample was PBMCs, taken before or after stereotactic body radiation therapy (not recorded which). The CDR3 loop reads CASSGGGDYNEQFF. CDR3 DNA sequence: TGTGCCAGCAGCGGAGGGGGGGACTACAATGAGCAGTTCTTC.